Sequencing of this T cell receptor (beta chain) was carried out in a study of shared clonotypes between healthy human individuals. Study-level background: Each donor had three CD4 naive, three CD4 memory, two CD8 naive and one CD8 memory plate. Points from the study as a whole: Only blood was sampled; tissue repertoires likely differ.

This CDR3 comprises 12 residues. Trimming cost V 5 bases and J 4 bases, with 8 bases left between them. The germline V gene encodes CDR1 MDHEN and CDR2 SYDVKM. Notes on this clone: Its antigen is unknown. Within the sample, other DNA sequences also encode this same CDR3.

Splitting of each subset's genomic DNA was done evenly across several immunoSEQ plates. The protocol was immunoSEQ multiplex PCR, while the TCRdb copy is restricted to in-frame clones and leaves out a portion. The repertoire holds roughly 1,600,000 clones, with around 98.5% as singletons. The chain carries TRBV28 and TRBJ1-1; D remains ambiguous. The sequenced sample was naive CD4+ T cells sorted from blood. The subset was: CD45RA+ positively selected. The receptor comes from a man younger than 45 in good health. CDR3 nucleotide sequence: TGTGCCAGCAGTCTGCCGGGCACTGAAGCTTTCTTT. This sequence encodes CASSLPGTEAFF.